The present entry profiles one T cell receptor beta chain with its context. This clonotype has just a few counts. Its antigen remains undetermined. No base-level quality is on record; no much larger clone is a single base apart. The data were taken from a study of spatial heterogeneity in lung cancer (dated by TCRdb to between 2019 and 2020). About the full investigation: Beta-chain transcripts were consistently detected in greater numbers than alpha-chain transcripts, which likely reflects a higher abundance of beta-chain transcripts. In the raw uncorrected reads, each unique combination of TCR and UMI appeared more than ten times on average. In non-small cell lung cancer, the study made a quantitative comparison of TCR alpha and beta repertoires among multiple tumor regions, matched nontumor lung and blood. Nonsynonymous mutation counts, determined by whole-exome sequencing of tumor tissue, were related to TCR repertoire features. Both alpha and beta chains were TCR-sequenced in around 220 tumor regions, under 70 matched nontumor lung samples and more than 50 PBMC samples obtained at surgery. Findings and caveats that apply to the study as a whole: Additional single-cell paired TCR alpha and beta sequencing was considered necessary to confirm, at a functional level, the hypothesis that regional TCRs recognize regional mutations. Ubiquitous expanded tumor TCRs were detected in blood more often at tumor resection than at routine follow-up.

CDR1 and CDR2 are read off the germline V gene (reference sequence) as LNHDA and SQIVND. The CDR3 measures 16 amino acids from cysteine to phenylalanine. Kept here is only the CDR3 DNA, which spans 48 bases and is read in frame from base 1. V is shortened by 0 bases, J by 7 bases, and the region joining them spans 15 bases. The time point label corresponds to: sample taken at primary tumor resection. TCR sequencing used whole RNA extracted from tumor and nontumor lung tissue, or from cryopreserved PBMC samples, without cell sorting. Samples were obtained from 65 to 90 patients with early-stage, untreated non-small cell lung cancer from the lung TRACERx cohort. A patient was chosen for TCR sequencing only when enough RNA was available from at least two tumor regions. The library was obtained by 5' RACE. The data were produced on a NextSeq 500. To allow correction of PCR and sequencing errors, the TCR library protocol tagged every TCR cDNA molecule with a unique molecular identifier. For the original study's pipeline: TCR identification, UMI-based error correction and CDR3 extraction were all carried out with Decombinator tools. Expanded TCRs were defined as those above a frequency of 2 per 1,000, corresponding to the top 1% of the tumor frequency distribution. Each repertoire was subsampled 100 times to 5,000 TCRs, after which Renyi diversity was computed with the R vegan package. To build CDR3 similarity networks, amino acid triplet string-kernel similarity was used, and CDR3s were connected when their pairwise similarity was above 0.82. TCRdb reprocessed the public reads (quality trimming at Q25 with fastp, clone calling with MiXCR) and kept in-frame beta chains. All rows with the same CDR3 protein become a single entry with the most common DNA and genes. What appears here as the V and J calls and clone size reflects TCRdb's work, not the paper's. This sample is represented by more than 20,000 distinct CDR3 sequences; approximately 4.4% of them were singletons. The leading ten clones occupy 6.5% to 9% of the sample.

The sample here was PBMCs, taken at surgery. The V gene is TRBV19 and the J gene is TRBJ1-4; the D gene is unclear. The TCR comes from a male donor with early-stage non-small cell lung cancer. At the DNA level, the sequence is TGTGCCAGTAGTATAGATCGTGGCAAGATGGTTGAAAAACTGTTTTTT. It translates to CASSIDRGKMVEKLFF.